This T cell receptor beta chain was profiled in a study of regulatory T cells in long-lasting Graves disease. This clonotype showed up many times. Sequencing libraries for TCR beta were prepared with iRepertoire HTBI primers and Arm-PCR of CDR3 regions. TCRdb ran MiXCR on the multiplex PCR reads and lists one entry per CDR3 protein. The sample lists roughly 380,000 distinct CDR3 sequences, around 16% seen once, with approximately 22% in the top ten. The time point was: newly diagnosed GD, antithyroid drugs for less than 3 months. RNA extracted from PBMCs served as the sequencing template. Peripheral blood, Nine milliliters per patient, was collected in EDTA tubes. CDR3 size: 13 residues. V dropped 5 bases and J dropped 4 bases, with 8 bases sitting between them.

The receptor comes from a female donor with Graves disease. This specimen was peripheral blood mononuclear cells (PBMCs), taken at new diagnosis, from a patient treated with antithyroid drugs. The rearrangement joins TRBV12-3 or TRBV12-4 to TRBJ2-2, with D possibly TRBD2 on 6 matching bases. CDR3 region: CASSAGSTGELFF. CDR3 DNA: TGTGCCAGCAGTGCCGGGAGCACCGGGGAGCTGTTTTTT.